These T cell receptor beta chains were read from a single sample in a study of shared clonotypes between healthy human individuals. Generated by immunoSEQ multiplex PCR, the TCRdb table keeps only in-frame clones and is missing some. The sample includes 2 million to 2.5 million clones, approximately 95% of them seen just once. Sample: naive CD4+ T cells from PBMCs. Every receptor here comes from a man aged 18 to 29 in good health. Some clones in this sample may be carry-over from other donors' samples. The CDR3 runs from the conserved cysteine through the conserved F or W. The order of the fields is V gene, D gene, J gene, clone size, CDR3 DNA, CDR3 protein. A D gene is named only where the DNA matches it firmly. Clone size is shown for a subset of rows, as once, few, many or a class of expanded clone.

TRBV28	TRBD1	TRBJ1-2	NA	TGTGCCAGCAGTTTATCCGGGACAGGCTATGGCTACACCTTC	CASSLSGTGYGYTF
TRBV10-1	TRBD1	TRBJ1-3	NA	TGCGCCAGCAGTGAATTTGGGACAGGGCCTTCTGGAAACACCATATATTTT	CASSEFGTGPSGNTIYF
TRBV23-1	NA	TRBJ1-1	NA	TGCGCCAGCAGTCAATCTGGGGCAGGAATGAACACTGAAGCTTTCTTT	CASSQSGAGMNTEAFF
TRBV28	NA	TRBJ2-1	NA	TGTGCCAGCAGCCTGATTGGGCAGGGTTACAATGAGCAGTTCTTC	CASSLIGQGYNEQFF
TRBV10-1	TRBD2	TRBJ2-7	NA	TGCGCCAGTCGGACTAGCGGGAGAGTTGGTGACGAGCAGTACTTC	CASRTSGRVGDEQYF
TRBV25-1	NA	TRBJ2-1	NA	TGTGCCAGCAGTGAACTTTCCACCAGCTTCAATGAGCAGTTCTTC	CASSELSTSFNEQFF
TRBV5-4	NA	TRBJ2-7	NA	TGTGCCAGCAGCCACCAATCGCCGGCCTACGAGCAGTACTTC	CASSHQSPAYEQYF
TRBV5-3	NA	TRBJ2-3	NA	TGTGCCAGAAGCTTCTGGCAGGGGGGAGATACGCAGTATTTT	CARSFWQGGDTQYF
TRBV5-4	NA	TRBJ2-3	NA	TGTGCCAGCAGCCCCCGGACCCAGAGCACAGATACGCAGTATTTT	CASSPRTQSTDTQYF
TRBV13	TRBD1	TRBJ1-1	NA	TGTGCCAGCAGAAGGGGGCGGGAACTCCCTGAAGCTTTCTTT	CASRRGRELPEAFF
TRBV7-2	TRBD2	TRBJ2-5	NA	TGTGCCAGCAGCCTGCAAAGGCGGGGGTACCAAGAGACCCAGTACTTC	CASSLQRRGYQETQYF
TRBV5-1	NA	TRBJ2-7	NA	TGCGCCAGCAGCTTGGTTAGCGACTACGAGCAGTACTTC	CASSLVSDYEQYF
TRBV5-1	TRBD2	TRBJ2-7	NA	TGCGCCAGTACAGTCGGGGTAGCGGGAGGGCCGTACGAGCAGTACTTC	CASTVGVAGGPYEQYF
TRBV28	NA	TRBJ1-3	NA	TGTGCCAGCGGGCCAGGAGGGGCAGGTGGAAACACCATATATTTT	CASGPGGAGGNTIYF
TRBV19	NA	TRBJ1-2	NA	TGTGCCAGTAGTTCAAACCGACAGTCTGCTAACTATGGCTACACCTTC	CASSSNRQSANYGYTF
TRBV18	NA	TRBJ2-7	NA	TGTGCCAGCTCACCCCTCTTTAGCTACGAGCAGTACTTC	CASSPLFSYEQYF
TRBV30	NA	TRBJ1-5	NA	TGTGCCTGGAGTCGGGGCGTCAATCAGCCCCAGCATTTT	CAWSRGVNQPQHF
TRBV7-2	NA	TRBJ1-2	once	TGTGCCAGCGGATGGAAGGGGCGCCTCTATGGCTACACCTTC	CASGWKGRLYGYTF
TRBV18	TRBD1	TRBJ1-1	NA	TGTGCCAGCTCCCGAACAGGGGCCCGGCAGAACACTGAAGCTTTCTTT	CASSRTGARQNTEAFF
TRBV5-1	TRBD2	TRBJ2-7	NA	TGCGCCAGCAGCGTGACTAGCGGGGGAAGCTCCTACGAGCAGTACTTC	CASSVTSGGSSYEQYF
TRBV28	TRBD1	TRBJ2-5	once	TGTGCCAGCGGGACCGGGACAGTCTTCTTGGAGACCCAGTACTTC	CASGTGTVFLETQYF
TRBV9	TRBD1	TRBJ1-2	NA	TGTGCCAGCAGCGACCAGGGGACAGGGAACTATGGCTACACCTTC	CASSDQGTGNYGYTF
TRBV28	TRBD2	TRBJ2-3	NA	TGTGCCAGTACCTACTCGAGCGGGACTAGCACAGATACGCAGTATTTT	CASTYSSGTSTDTQYF
TRBV4-2	NA	TRBJ2-1	NA	TGTGCCAGCAGCCAAGGGGCGCCCCCCTACAATGAGCAGTTCTTC	CASSQGAPPYNEQFF
TRBV14	NA	TRBJ2-4	NA	TGTGCCAGCAGCTACGCCGGTGGCAAAAACATTCAGTACTTC	CASSYAGGKNIQYF
TRBV5-4	TRBD2	TRBJ2-3	NA	TGTGCCAGCAGCTCGACTAGCGGGACCACAGATACGCAGTATTTT	CASSSTSGTTDTQYF
TRBV7-2	TRBD1	TRBJ1-1	once	TGTGCCAGCAGCTTAGCCGGCAGGGGGAAAGCTTTCTTT	CASSLAGRGKAFF
TRBV5-1	NA	TRBJ2-7	NA	TGCGCCAGCAGCTTGTCCGTTGGGGCGGGTTCCTACGAGCAGTACTTC	CASSLSVGAGSYEQYF
TRBV9	TRBD2	TRBJ2-1	NA	TGTGCCAGCAGCGTAGTGGTAGCGGGTTACAATGAGCAGTTCTTC	CASSVVVAGYNEQFF
TRBV11-2	TRBD1	TRBJ1-5	NA	TGTGCCAGCAGCTTAGATCACAGGGGCCAGCCCCAGCATTTT	CASSLDHRGQPQHF
TRBV4-2	TRBD1	TRBJ2-6	NA	TGTGCCAGCAGCCAAGATCGAGGGGGACAGGGGAGTGTGAGCGGGGCCAACGTCCTGACTTTC	CASSQDRGGQGSVSGANVLTF
TRBV18	NA	TRBJ1-1	NA	TGTGCCAGCTCACCACGTGACTCAGGAGGCACTGAAGCTTTCTTT	CASSPRDSGGTEAFF
TRBV25-1	NA	TRBJ2-5	NA	TGTGCCAGCAGTGAAGGTAACGGGTTCCAAGAGACCCAGTACTTC	CASSEGNGFQETQYF
TRBV28	TRBD1	TRBJ2-2	NA	TGTGCCAGCAGTCTACGGACAGGGTATACCGGGGAGCTGTTTTTT	CASSLRTGYTGELFF
TRBV21-1	NA	TRBJ2-5	NA	TGTGCCAGCAGCAAAGCGCCGGGACTAGTCCAAGAGACCCAGTACTTC	CASSKAPGLVQETQYF
TRBV4-3	NA	TRBJ1-3	NA	TGCGCCAGCAGCCAAGGTGGTAGGACCTCTGGAAACACCATATATTTT	CASSQGGRTSGNTIYF
TRBV4-1	TRBD1	TRBJ2-1	NA	TGCGCCAGCAGCCAATTGGAGCCAGGGACAGGGCACTACAATGAGCAGTTCTTC	CASSQLEPGTGHYNEQFF